This TCR beta chain came from a study of blood T cell repertoires in COVID-19. In the study overall: The study drew acute and convalescent COVID-19 samples from the United States, Italy and Spain. T cells, B-cell-depleted T cells, or PBMCs provided the cDNA or gDNA that served as material.

Seattle cases were enrolled at active infection and followed longitudinally. The CDR3 extends over 14 amino acids. Germline V CDR1 and CDR2: SGHRS, YFSETQ. V lost 2 bases and J lost 5, with 13 bases in between. Only in-frame clones appear in the TCRdb table, and some are missing; sequencing was by immunoSEQ multiplex PCR. The sample consists of roughly 150,000 clones, approximately 85% of them appearing once. The chain is built from TRBV5-1 and TRBJ2-5, with D hard to call. The origin of this receptor is a woman older than 75 with COVID-19, enrolled during active disease. The sequencing sample was made of peripheral blood. In nucleotides, the CDR3 is TGCGCCAGCAGCTTCTCTCTGGCCGGGGAGACCCAGTACTTC. It yields the protein CASSFSLAGETQYF.